A selection of T cell receptor beta chains follows, all from one sample in a study of T cells in Graves' hyperthyroidism and ophthalmopathy. MiXCR was run by TCRdb on the multiplex PCR reads, yielding one entry per CDR3 protein. Here the sample spans about 300,000 distinct CDR3 sequences, about 19% being singletons. Sequencing was performed on blood. Receptors originate from a man aged 50-59 years with Graves' ophthalmopathy. Each CDR3 is given with its conserved first and last residue. The order of the fields is clone size, J gene, D gene, V gene, CDR3 protein, CDR3 DNA. A D gene is named only where the DNA matches it firmly. A row's size may be missing; if present it is once, few, many or a size class.

clone_size: few
j_call: TRBJ2-2
d_call: TRBD2
v_call: TRBV5-1
cdr3_aa: CASSLALAGVPGELFF
cdr3_nt: TGCGCCAGCAGCTTGGCCCTAGCGGGAGTCCCCGGGGAGCTGTTTTTT

clone_size: -
j_call: TRBJ2-5
d_call: -
v_call: TRBV15
cdr3_aa: CATSRDQATQYF
cdr3_nt: TGTGCCACCAGCAGAGATCAGGCAACCCAGTACTTC

clone_size: many
j_call: TRBJ2-5
d_call: TRBD2
v_call: TRBV2
cdr3_aa: CASSEEVAGGRQETQYF
cdr3_nt: TGTGCCAGCAGTGAAGAGGTAGCGGGAGGGCGGCAAGAGACCCAGTACTTC

clone_size: many
j_call: TRBJ2-1
d_call: -
v_call: TRBV2
cdr3_aa: CASFGTLDAEQFF
cdr3_nt: TGTGCCAGCTTCGGGACGCTGGATGCCGAGCAGTTCTTC

clone_size: many
j_call: TRBJ2-7
d_call: -
v_call: TRBV24-1
cdr3_aa: CATSDQTTYEQYF
cdr3_nt: TGTGCCACCAGTGACCAAACCACCTACGAGCAGTACTTC

clone_size: many
j_call: TRBJ2-7
d_call: -
v_call: TRBV6-1
cdr3_aa: CASSFGQGRSYEQYF
cdr3_nt: TGTGCCAGCAGCTTCGGGCAGGGGCGTTCCTACGAGCAGTACTTC

clone_size: -
j_call: TRBJ1-5
d_call: -
v_call: TRBV12-3/TRBV12-4
cdr3_aa: CASRLRGNSNQPQHF
cdr3_nt: TGTGCCAGCAGGCTCAGGGGCAATAGCAATCAGCCCCAGCATTTT

clone_size: many
j_call: TRBJ2-7
d_call: -
v_call: TRBV7-9
cdr3_aa: CASSLTGYEQYF
cdr3_nt: TGTGCCAGCAGCTTAACGGGCTACGAGCAGTACTTC

clone_size: -
j_call: TRBJ2-2
d_call: -
v_call: TRBV5-1
cdr3_aa: CASSGGQGGELFF
cdr3_nt: TGCGCCAGCAGCGGGGGGCAAGGCGGGGAGCTGTTTTTT

clone_size: -
j_call: TRBJ1-5
d_call: TRBD1
v_call: TRBV27
cdr3_aa: CASNGTPDRGRKSNQPQHF
cdr3_nt: TGTGCCAGCAACGGCACCCCTGACAGGGGGCGAAAAAGCAATCAGCCCCAGCATTTT

clone_size: -
j_call: TRBJ2-3
d_call: TRBD2
v_call: TRBV7-3
cdr3_aa: CASSLRLAGGPSTLRDTQYF
cdr3_nt: TGTGCCAGCAGCTTAAGGCTAGCGGGAGGGCCCTCTACATTAAGAGATACGCAGTATTTT

clone_size: -
j_call: TRBJ2-7
d_call: -
v_call: TRBV7-2
cdr3_aa: CASSLVQGPYEQYF
cdr3_nt: TGTGCCAGCAGCTTAGTACAGGGCCCCTACGAGCAGTACTTC

clone_size: -
j_call: TRBJ2-1
d_call: -
v_call: TRBV5-1
cdr3_aa: CASSLAIGGSYNEQFF
cdr3_nt: TGCGCCAGCAGCTTGGCCATAGGCGGCTCCTACAATGAGCAGTTCTTC

clone_size: -
j_call: TRBJ2-7
d_call: -
v_call: TRBV6-5
cdr3_aa: CASSYSGGSYEQYF
cdr3_nt: TGTGCCAGCAGTTACTCAGGGGGCTCCTACGAGCAGTACTTC

clone_size: -
j_call: TRBJ2-2
d_call: -
v_call: TRBV11-2
cdr3_aa: CASSLAGPHTGELFF
cdr3_nt: TGTGCCAGCAGCTTAGCGGGGCCCCACACCGGGGAGCTGTTTTTT

clone_size: -
j_call: TRBJ2-1
d_call: TRBD2
v_call: TRBV9
cdr3_aa: CASSPRTSGGEQFF
cdr3_nt: TGTGCCAGCAGCCCCCGGACTAGCGGGGGAGAGCAGTTCTTC

clone_size: few
j_call: TRBJ2-6
d_call: -
v_call: TRBV27
cdr3_aa: CASRIRGSGANVLTF
cdr3_nt: TGTGCCAGCAGAATTAGAGGCTCTGGGGCCAACGTCCTAACTTTC

clone_size: -
j_call: TRBJ2-1
d_call: TRBD2
v_call: TRBV24-1
cdr3_aa: CATSERPGLAGLGEQFF
cdr3_nt: TGTGCCACCAGTGAACGACCGGGACTAGCGGGATTAGGTGAGCAGTTCTTC

clone_size: many
j_call: TRBJ2-7
d_call: -
v_call: TRBV13
cdr3_aa: CASSSEESYEQYF
cdr3_nt: TGTGCCAGCAGCTCCGAAGAGAGCTACGAGCAGTACTTC